This T cell receptor (beta chain) was documented in a study of T cells in localized non-small cell lung cancer. Study-wide results and limits: Sequencing was restricted to one tumor region; therefore, heterogeneity remains possible. T cell clonality was highest in uninvolved adjacent lung, above tumor.

With respect to this clone: Its antigen is unknown.

The method was immunoSEQ multiplex PCR; TCRdb's version includes in-frame clones alone and lacks a portion of them. The table includes about 33,000 clones, about 90% detected once. This clonotype was sampled from a man aged 35 to 70 with stage II lung adenocarcinoma. The sample in question was PBMCs, obtained before any cancer treatment.

The CDR3 nucleotides read TGTGCCACCGTTCCATGCGGACAGGGGCGGGATGGGATCACCTACGAGCAGTACTTC. Its protein product is CATVPCGQGRDGITYEQYF. This chain joins TRBV15 and TRBJ2-7; 9 bases align to TRBD1. The germline V gene encodes CDR1 LNHNV and CDR2 YYDKDF (reference sequence). J was trimmed by 2 bases and V by 8 bases; bases with no gene match: 22. The CDR3 extends over 19 amino acids.